The 6 T cell receptor beta chains in this list originate from one sample, sequenced in a study of blood T cell repertoires in COVID-19. The repertoire was sequenced with immunoSEQ multiplex PCR; TCRdb's copy has only in-frame clones and lacks some. This sample has 70,000 or so clones, with 87% found just once. The specimen sequenced was peripheral blood. The receptors here all came from a man aged 50-59 years with active COVID-19.

The count of this clone is one. The chain employs TRBV3-1 (or the pseudogene TRBV3-2) and TRBJ2-2, with no clear D. Trimming left V 1 base short and J 4 bases short, with 4 bases between. The CDR3 is made up of 13 amino acids. Germline loops: CDR1 LGHDT, CDR2 YNNKEL (reference sequence). In DNA form, the CDR3 reads TGTGCCAGCAGCCAAGCTCGCACCGGGGAGCTGTTTTTT. Protein product: CASSQARTGELFF.

The rearrangement uses TRBV28 and TRBJ2-2; the match to TRBD2 covers 14 bases. CDR1 and CDR2 from the germline V gene are MDHEN and SYDVKM. CDR3 length: 16 residues. Trimming at V came to 10 bases and at J to 8 bases, leaving 12 bases not matched to a gene. DNA for the CDR3: TGTGCCACCTCCGAGGCGGGACTAGCGGGGGATGGGGAGCTGTTTTTT. This sequence encodes CATSEAGLAGDGELFF.

CDR3 coding DNA: TGCAGCGCGAAGGGACAGGGGGTCCAGGGTGGCTACACCTTC. This codes for CSAKGQGVQGGYTF. The V call is TRBV29-1, the J call TRBJ1-2; 11 nucleotides line up with TRBD1. CDR1 SQVTM and CDR2 ANQGSEA come from the germline V gene. This CDR3 comprises 14 residues. V trimming: 7 bases; J trimming: 7 bases; junction bases outside the gene matches: 11.

The chain uses TRBV25-1 and TRBJ2-1; TRBD2 matches at 16 bases. CDR1 is MGHDK, CDR2 SYGVNS, per germline. J was trimmed by 6 bases and V by 5 bases; bases with no gene match: 4. This CDR3 comprises 16 residues. The CDR3 is CASSPGTSGRANEQFF. In nucleotides, the CDR3 is TGTGCCAGCAGTCCCGGGACTAGCGGGAGGGCCAATGAGCAGTTCTTC.

The V call is TRBV18, the J call TRBJ2-7; TRBD1 matches 7 bases. In germline, CDR1 is KGHSH, CDR2 LQKENI. The length of the CDR3 is 16 residues. V lost 1 base to trimming and J lost 2 bases; unmatched junction nucleotides: 8. The CDR3 region has the DNA TGTGCCAGCTCACCACAAGGGACAGCCAAGCCCTACGAGCAGTACTTC. Its protein product is CASSPQGTAKPYEQYF.

This chain links TRBV24-1 with TRBJ1-1; 10 positions agree with TRBD1. The length of the CDR3 is 16 residues. With 7 bases clipped from V and 5 bases from J, the junction kept 12 bases outside the gene matches. Germline assignment: CDR1 KGHDR and CDR2 SFDVKD. The CDR3: CATSSTGGAMGTEAFF. The CDR3 nucleotides are TGTGCCACCAGCTCGACAGGGGGCGCGATGGGAACTGAAGCTTTCTTT.